Shown below are 7 T cell receptor beta chains from a single sample sequenced in a study of sequential checkpoint blockade in melanoma. Noted treatment: randomized to nivolumab then ipilimumab (arm A) or the reverse (arm B). Sequencing used immunoSEQ multiplex PCR; TCRdb keeps in-frame clones, though not all of them. The table shows thousands of clones, with over 20% occurring only once. This specimen was tumor tissue (inferred from file names), taken from a patient given nivolumab and ipilimumab in sequence. Receptor source: a human donor with melanoma.

Only a few counts were recorded for this clone. V is TRBV7-6 and J is TRBJ1-1; perhaps TRBD1 as D (6 bases). The CDR3 loop spans 14 amino acids. Germline V CDR1 and CDR2: SGHVS, FNYEAQ. Trimming stripped 2 bases from V and 7 bases from J, with 14 bases between. CDR3 nucleotide sequence: TGTGCCAGCAGCTTATACGGGGGGCTTCATGAAGCTTTCTTT. Amino acid sequence: CASSLYGGLHEAFF.

V and J are TRBV6-8 and TRBJ2-7, with D maybe TRBD1 (6 bases). Per germline, CDR1 MNHGY and CDR2 SAAAGT. The CDR3 sequence is 15 residues long. Trimming took 7 bases from V and 0 from J, leaving 16 bases between them. CDR3 sequence: CASIPALDSSYEQYF. The CDR3 nucleotides read TGTGCCAGCATCCCAGCCCTGGACAGCTCCTACGAGCAGTACTTC.

This clone is deemed medium-sized. The chain links TRBV18 to TRBJ1-4; 8 nucleotides match TRBD1. Germline lookup yields CDR1 KGHSH and CDR2 LQKENI. There are 17 residues in the CDR3. V dropped 0 bases and J dropped 6; count of bases not matched to a gene: 9. The CDR3 spells CASSPPDGQGLDEKLFF. The CDR3 DNA sequence: TGTGCCAGCTCACCACCAGACGGACAGGGTCTGGATGAAAAACTGTTTTTT.

This chain connects TRBV5-1 to TRBJ2-5; 7 bases match TRBD2. V dropped 4 bases and J dropped 5; count of bases not matched to a gene: 14. Germline CDR1 SGHRS, CDR2 YFSETQ. The CDR3 contains 16 residues. This CDR3 is CASSQSMGGSGETQYF. The CDR3 bases are TGCGCCAGCAGCCAATCAATGGGAGGGTCGGGGGAGACCCAGTACTTC. Full variable domain (missing parts from reference TRBV5-1 and TRBJ2-5): KAGVTQTPRYLIKTRGQQVTLSCSPISGHRSVSWYQQTPGQGLQFLFEYFSETQRNKGNFPGRFSGRQFSNSRSEMNVSTLELGDSALYLCASSQSMGGSGETQYFGPGTRLLVL.

The chain recombines TRBV9 with TRBJ1-5, with D possibly being TRBD1 (5 bases). There are 14 residues in the CDR3. Per the germline V gene, CDR1 is SGDLS and CDR2 is YYNGEE. The V gene lost 5 bases and the J gene lost 7 bases, with 16 bases spanning the gap. CDR3 DNA: TGTGCCAGCAGGGGGGACTCCCGGAGGCAGCCCCAGCATTTT. Amino acids: CASRGDSRRQPQHF.

This clone rates as large (0.1 to 1%). The V and J genes are TRBV5-1 and TRBJ2-3; 10 nucleotides agree with TRBD2. Germline lookup yields CDR1 SGHRS and CDR2 YFSETQ. The CDR3 spans 18 residues. Trimming removed 4 bases from V and 4 bases from J; junction bases left unmatched: 15. CDR3 bases: TGCGCCAGCAGCCCAAAAGGGGGCAGCGGGGGGGCAGCAGATACGCAGTATTTT. Protein product: CASSPKGGSGGAADTQYF.

The chain carries TRBV28 and TRBJ1-1; D is possibly TRBD1 (5 bases). V lost 2 bases, J lost 11 bases, and 15 bases lay in between. Germline lookup yields CDR1 MDHEN and CDR2 SYDVKM. There are 13 residues in the CDR3. The CDR3 DNA sequence: TGTGCCAGCAGTTTACGGGACCCGAGGTTGGCTTTCTTT. Protein product: CASSLRDPRLAFF.